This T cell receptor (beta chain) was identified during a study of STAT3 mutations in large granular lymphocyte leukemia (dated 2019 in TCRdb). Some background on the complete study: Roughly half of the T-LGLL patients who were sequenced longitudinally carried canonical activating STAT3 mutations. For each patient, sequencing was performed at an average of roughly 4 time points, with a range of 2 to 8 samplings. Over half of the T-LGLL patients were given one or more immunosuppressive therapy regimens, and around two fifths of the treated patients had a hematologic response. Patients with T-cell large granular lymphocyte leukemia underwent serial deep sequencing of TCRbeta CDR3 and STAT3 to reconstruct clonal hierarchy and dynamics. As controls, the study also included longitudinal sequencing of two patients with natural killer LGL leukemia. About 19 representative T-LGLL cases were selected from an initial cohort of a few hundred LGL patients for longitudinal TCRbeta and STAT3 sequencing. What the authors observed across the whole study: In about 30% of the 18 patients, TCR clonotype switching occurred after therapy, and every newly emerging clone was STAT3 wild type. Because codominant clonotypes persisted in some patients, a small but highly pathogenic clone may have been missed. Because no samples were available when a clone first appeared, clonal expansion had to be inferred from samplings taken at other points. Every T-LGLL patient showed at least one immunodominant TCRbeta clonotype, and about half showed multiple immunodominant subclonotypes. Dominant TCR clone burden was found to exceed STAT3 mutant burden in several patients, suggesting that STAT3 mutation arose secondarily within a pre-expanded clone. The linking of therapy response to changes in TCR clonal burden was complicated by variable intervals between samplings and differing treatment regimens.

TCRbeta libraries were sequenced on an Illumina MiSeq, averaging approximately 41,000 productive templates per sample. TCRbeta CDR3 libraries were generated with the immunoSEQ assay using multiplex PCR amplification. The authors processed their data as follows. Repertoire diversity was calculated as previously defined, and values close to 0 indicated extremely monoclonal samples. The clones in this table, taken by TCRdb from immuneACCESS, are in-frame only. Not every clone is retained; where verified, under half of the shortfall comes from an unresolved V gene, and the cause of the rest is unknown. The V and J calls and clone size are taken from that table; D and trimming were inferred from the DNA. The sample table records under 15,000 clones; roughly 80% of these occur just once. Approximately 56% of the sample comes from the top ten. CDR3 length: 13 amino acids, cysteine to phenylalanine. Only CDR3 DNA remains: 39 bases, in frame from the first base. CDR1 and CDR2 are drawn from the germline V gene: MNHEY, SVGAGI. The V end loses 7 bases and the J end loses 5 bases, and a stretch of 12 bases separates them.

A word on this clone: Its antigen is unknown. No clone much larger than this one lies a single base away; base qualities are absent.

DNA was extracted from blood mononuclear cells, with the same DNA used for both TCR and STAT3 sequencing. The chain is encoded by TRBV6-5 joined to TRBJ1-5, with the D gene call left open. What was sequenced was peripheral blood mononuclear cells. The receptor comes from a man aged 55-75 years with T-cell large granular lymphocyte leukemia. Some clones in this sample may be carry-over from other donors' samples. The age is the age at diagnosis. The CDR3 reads CASTPTPDQPQHF. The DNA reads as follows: TGTGCCAGCACCCCGACCCCGGATCAGCCCCAGCATTTT.